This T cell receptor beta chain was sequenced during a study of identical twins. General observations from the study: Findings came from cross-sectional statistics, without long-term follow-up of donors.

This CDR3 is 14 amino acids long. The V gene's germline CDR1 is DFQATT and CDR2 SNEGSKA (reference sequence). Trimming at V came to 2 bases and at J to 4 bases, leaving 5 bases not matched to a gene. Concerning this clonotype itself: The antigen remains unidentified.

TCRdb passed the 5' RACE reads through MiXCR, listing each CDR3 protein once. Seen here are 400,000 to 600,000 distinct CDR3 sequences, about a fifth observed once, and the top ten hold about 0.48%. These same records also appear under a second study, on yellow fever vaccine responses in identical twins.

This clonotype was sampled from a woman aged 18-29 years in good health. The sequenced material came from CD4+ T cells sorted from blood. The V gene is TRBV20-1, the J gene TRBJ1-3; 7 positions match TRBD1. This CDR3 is CSARPGTAGNTIYF. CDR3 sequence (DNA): TGCAGTGCTAGACCCGGGACAGCAGGAAACACCATATATTTT.